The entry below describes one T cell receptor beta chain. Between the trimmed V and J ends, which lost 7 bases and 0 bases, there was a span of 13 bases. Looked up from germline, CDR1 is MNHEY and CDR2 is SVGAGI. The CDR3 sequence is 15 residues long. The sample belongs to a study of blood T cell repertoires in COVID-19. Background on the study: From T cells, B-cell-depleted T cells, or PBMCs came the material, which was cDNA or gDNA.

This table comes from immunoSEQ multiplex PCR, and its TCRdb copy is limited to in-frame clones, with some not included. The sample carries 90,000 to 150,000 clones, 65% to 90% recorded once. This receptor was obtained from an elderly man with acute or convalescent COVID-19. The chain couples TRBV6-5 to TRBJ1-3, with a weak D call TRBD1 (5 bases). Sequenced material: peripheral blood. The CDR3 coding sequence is TGTGCCAGCACCCGTTCAGGGATCTCTGGAAACACCATATATTTT. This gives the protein CASTRSGISGNTIYF.